The clone carrying this T cell receptor (beta chain) was detected a few times. Different DNA sequences within this sample yield the same CDR3. This sample is drawn from a study of T cell changes during pregnancy in multiple sclerosis. The data were produced by immunoSEQ multiplex PCR, yet TCRdb's version contains in-frame clones alone and is incomplete. In the table there are over 80,000 clones, around 95% of which are singletons. The germline gives CDR1 SGHRS, CDR2 YFSETQ. The CDR3 is 15 residues long. V lost 2 bases to trimming and J lost 1 base, with 12 bases between them. The TCR sequence derives from a female donor in good health, enrolled as a control in a pregnancy study. J is TRBJ1-1 and V is TRBV5-1; D might be TRBD1 (6 bases). The source material was peripheral blood, sampled in the third trimester of pregnancy. The CDR3 coding sequence is TGCGCCAGCAGCTTCGGGGGGCCAGGGAACACTGAAGCTTTCTTT. This gives the protein CASSFGGPGNTEAFF.